One and the same sample provided the 26 T cell receptor beta chains below, sequenced in a study of cytomegalovirus exposure and HLA in healthy donors. PCR used 60 Vbeta primers and 13 Jbeta primers. The assay was immunoSEQ multiplex PCR, and TCRdb's table has in-frame clones only and misses some. The sample records about 160,000 clones, 78% being singletons. Sequenced sample: PBMCs. These receptors originate from a woman in her 40s in good health and CMV-seronegative.

The chain employs TRBV4-1 and TRBJ2-1; no reliable D call. V shed 1 base and J shed 7 bases, with 11 bases lying between them. The CDR3 consists of 14 residues. The germline gives CDR1 MGHRA, CDR2 YSYEKL. The CDR3 coding sequence is TGCGCCAGCAGCCAAGTTACAGCAAGTAATGAGCAGTTCTTC. Its translation is CASSQVTASNEQFF.

The chain recombines TRBV2 with TRBJ2-4; maybe TRBD1 (5 bases). The CDR3 has 15 amino acids. V was trimmed by 4 bases and J by 0 bases, leaving 10 bases between them. Germline CDR1 and CDR2: SNHLY and FYNNEI. The CDR3 DNA sequence: TGTGCCAGCAGTGTTAGGACACCAGCCAAAAACATTCAGTACTTC. This sequence encodes CASSVRTPAKNIQYF.

This rearrangement joins TRBV7-9 to TRBJ2-7; tentative D call: TRBD2 (5 bases). V dropped 4 bases and J dropped 4 bases, with 11 bases sitting between them. CDR3 size: 13 residues. Germline CDR1 SEHNR, CDR2 FQNEAQ (reference sequence). DNA of the CDR3: TGTGCCAGCAGCTCCAACACTAGGTACGAGCAGTACTTC. Translated, it gives CASSSNTRYEQYF.

The chain couples TRBV2 to TRBJ2-1, with 12 nucleotides matching TRBD2. Germline CDR1 and CDR2: SNHLY and FYNNEI. V lost 6 bases, J lost 9 bases, and 6 bases stayed unmatched. The CDR3 totals 14 residues. The CDR3, as DNA: TGTGCCAGCAGGGTGACTAGCGGGGGTCGTGAGCAGTTCTTC. Amino acids: CASRVTSGGREQFF. Drawing the rest from reference TRBV2 and TRBJ2-1, the complete variable domain is EPEVTQTPSHQVTQMGQEVILRCVPISNHLYFYWYRQILGQKVEFLVSFYNNEISEKSEIFDDQFSVERPDGSNFTLKIRSTKLEDSAMYFCASRVTSGGREQFFGPGTRLTVL.

In its sample, this clone was seen a few times. DNA for the CDR3: TGTGCCAGTAGTATTAAGATCGGGGGGACTGAAGCTTTCTTT. It specifies CASSIKIGGTEAFF. The chain employs TRBV19 and TRBJ1-1, with D possibly matching TRBD1 (5 bases). V shed 3 bases and J shed 5 bases, with 13 bases lying between them. From germline, CDR1 is LNHDA and CDR2 SQIVND (reference sequence). The CDR3 totals 14 residues.

This clone has a single count. V is TRBV5-6 and J is TRBJ2-5; D is possibly TRBD1 (5 bases). Trimming took 2 bases from V and 3 from J, leaving 11 bases between them. CDR1 is SGHDT, CDR2 YYEEEE, per germline. This CDR3 is 14 amino acids long. For the CDR3, the DNA is TGTGCCAGCAGCTTCCGGACATCTAAAGAGACCCAGTACTTC. Protein product: CASSFRTSKETQYF.

The J gene is TRBJ2-7, the V gene TRBV5-6, with D tentatively TRBD1 (5 bases). The germline V gene has CDR1 SGHDT and CDR2 YYEEEE. The CDR3 consists of 15 residues. V was cut by 0 bases and J by 2 bases, with 12 bases left in between. CDR3 amino acids: CASSLVGQGTYEQYF. Written as DNA, the CDR3 is TGTGCCAGCAGCTTGGTTGGGCAGGGCACCTACGAGCAGTACTTC.

The chain is built from TRBV11-2 and TRBJ1-1; possibly TRBD1 for D (5 bases). V lost 6 bases and J lost 10, with 12 bases in between. The CDR3 loop spans 11 amino acids. The germline V gene encodes CDR1 SGHAT and CDR2 FQNNGV. The CDR3, as DNA: TGTGCCAGCAGTCAGACTAGGGGAGCTTTCTTT. Translation gives CASSQTRGAFF. The full variable domain, completed using reference TRBV11-2 and TRBJ1-1, is EAGVAQSPRYKIIEKRQSVAFWCNPISGHATLYWYQQILGQGPKLLIQFQNNGVVDDSQLPKDRFSAERLKGVDSTLKIQPAKLEDSAVYLCASSQTRGAFFGQGTRLTVV.

The chain joins TRBV6-5 to TRBJ2-3; 8 bases agree with TRBD1. This CDR3 region has 14 residues. Germline V gives CDR1 MNHEY, CDR2 SVGAGI. V shed 6 bases, J shed 2 bases, and the junction held 4 bases outside the gene matches. CDR3 residues: CASSRTGSTDTQYF. The CDR3, as DNA: TGTGCCAGCAGCAGGACAGGGTCCACAGATACGCAGTATTTT.

The sample holds a few counts of this clone. This chain connects TRBV28 to TRBJ1-1; perhaps TRBD1 as D (6 bases). From germline, CDR1 is MDHEN and CDR2 SYDVKM. V was clipped by 6 bases and J by 3 bases, with 11 bases between them. This CDR3 has 13 amino acids. The DNA of the CDR3 is TGTGCCAGCAGGGACAGACTTGACACTGAAGCTTTCTTT. Translating it yields CASRDRLDTEAFF.

This clone was detected once. The same CDR3 is also encoded by other DNA sequences in this sample. The rearrangement joins TRBV5-1 to TRBJ2-3, with TRBD1 as a possible D gene (5 bases). The germline gives CDR1 SGHRS, CDR2 YFSETQ. This CDR3 has 13 amino acids. V lost 2 bases to trimming and J lost 4 bases, with 8 bases between them. The CDR3 loop reads CASSLEGADTQYF. The CDR3 bases are TGCGCCAGCAGCTTAGAAGGGGCAGATACGCAGTATTTT.

The genes are TRBV28 and TRBJ1-5; D not resolved. CDR1 is MDHEN, CDR2 SYDVKM, per germline. The CDR3 totals 14 residues. The V end was cut by 7 bases, the J end by 4 bases, with 14 bases between. DNA of the CDR3: TGTGCCAGCACCCCAACAGTTTCAAATCAGCCCCAGCATTTT. This sequence encodes CASTPTVSNQPQHF.

The gene calls are TRBV29-1 and TRBJ2-5, with 9 bases matching TRBD1. CDR1 is SQVTM, CDR2 ANQGSEA, per germline. J lost 5 bases, V lost 4 bases, and 5 bases had no gene match. The CDR3 sequence is 13 residues long. The CDR3: CSVAPDRGETQYF. The CDR3, as DNA: TGCAGCGTTGCCCCCGACAGGGGGGAGACCCAGTACTTC.

The gene calls are TRBV2 and TRBJ1-1, with a weak D call TRBD1 (6 bases). CDR1 is SNHLY and CDR2 is FYNNEI in the germline V gene. Trimming removed 7 bases at V and 1 base at J, with 13 bases between. The CDR3 loop spans 14 amino acids. Written as DNA, the CDR3 is TGTGCCAGCAATCAGGGGCGGAGGAACACTGAAGCTTTCTTT. Protein: CASNQGRRNTEAFF.

The chain employs TRBV27 and TRBJ1-4; TRBD1 might be the D (5 bases). V lost 5 bases to trimming and J lost 5 bases, with 15 bases between them. This CDR3 is built from 15 residues. The germline V gene has CDR1 MNHEY and CDR2 SMNVEV (reference sequence). CDR3 in DNA: TGTGCCAGCAGTCCCCCCAGGGTCAGGAATGAAAAACTGTTTTTT. Translation gives CASSPPRVRNEKLFF.

This clone was found a few times. This chain joins TRBV4-1 and TRBJ1-1; possibly TRBD1 for D (6 bases). Germline V gene data show CDR1 as MGHRA and CDR2 as YSYEKL. This CDR3 comprises 14 residues. V was cut by 4 bases and J by 1 base, with 10 bases left in between. CDR3 loop: CASSPTGRNTEAFF. CDR3 DNA sequence: TGCGCCAGCAGCCCGACAGGCCGGAACACTGAAGCTTTCTTT.

The chain has TRBV7-2 and TRBJ2-4; 9 bases agree with TRBD2. Germline CDR1 is SGHTA and CDR2 is FQGNSA. The V gene end was trimmed by 2 bases and the J gene end by 5 bases; junction bases not matched to a gene: 1. CDR3 length: 14 amino acids. As DNA, the CDR3 is TGTGCCAGCAGCTTACGGACTAGCGAAAACATTCAGTACTTC. This encodes CASSLRTSENIQYF.

This chain links TRBV7-8 with TRBJ1-2; D gene uncertain. The V end was cut by 1 base, the J end by 7 bases, with 10 bases between. This CDR3 is built from 13 residues. Germline V CDR1 and CDR2: SGHVS, FQNEAQ. As DNA, the CDR3 is TGTGCCAGCAGCTTAGGGGGAGGGTTTGGCTACACCTTC. Its protein is CASSLGGGFGYTF.

The chain is built from TRBV5-1 and TRBJ2-3, with TRBD2 identical over 9 bases. The V gene end was trimmed by 5 bases and the J gene end by 6 bases; junction bases not matched to a gene: 16. This CDR3 comprises 17 residues. CDR1 and CDR2 (germline): SGHRS, YFSETQ. CDR3 nucleotides: TGCGCCAGCAGGGCGCCCTTAGCGGGGGCCCTTGAGGATACGCAGTATTTT. Translating it yields CASRAPLAGALEDTQYF. Together with reference TRBV5-1 and TRBJ2-3, the CDR3 gives the full variable domain: KAGVTQTPRYLIKTRGQQVTLSCSPISGHRSVSWYQQTPGQGLQFLFEYFSETQRNKGNFPGRFSGRQFSNSRSEMNVSTLELGDSALYLCASRAPLAGALEDTQYFGPGTRLTVL.

The V and J genes are TRBV5-1 and TRBJ2-3, with no clear D. Trimming removed 3 bases from V and 2 bases from J, with 7 bases in between. This CDR3 is 13 amino acids long. CDR1 is SGHRS and CDR2 is YFSETQ in the germline V gene. CDR3 region: CASSYRYTDTQYF. In DNA, the CDR3 is TGCGCCAGCAGCTACAGATACACAGATACGCAGTATTTT.

The chain employs TRBV6-5 and TRBJ1-6; tentative D call: TRBD1 (6 bases). Germline CDR1 MNHEY, CDR2 SVGAGI. The CDR3 extends over 13 amino acids. The germline V and J ends were trimmed by 6 bases and 9 bases, with 12 bases remaining between them. The CDR3 bases are TGTGCCAGCAGGCTTAAGGACAGTTCACCCCTCCACTTT. Its translation: CASRLKDSSPLHF.

This clone turned up a few times. J is TRBJ2-1 and V is TRBV15, with D tentatively TRBD2 (5 bases). The germline CDR1 and CDR2 sequences are LNHNV and YYDKDF (reference sequence). V shed 0 bases and J shed 7 bases, with 16 bases lying between them. The CDR3 has 16 residues. CDR3 loop: CATSREPGLAQNEQFF. In DNA, the CDR3 is TGTGCCACCAGCAGAGAACCCGGGCTAGCCCAAAATGAGCAGTTCTTC.

This chain uses TRBV28 with TRBJ2-7; TRBD2 matches 10 bases. This CDR3 contains 17 residues. Trimming took 6 bases from V and 2 from J; bases not matched to a gene: 13. CDR1 and CDR2 (germline): MDHEN, SYDVKM. CDR3 in DNA: TGTGCCAGCAGCAACTCCCCTACTAGCGGGGCCGCCTACGAGCAGTACTTC. It codes for CASSNSPTSGAAYEQYF.

V and J are TRBV4-1 and TRBJ1-1, with D hard to call. CDR1 MGHRA and CDR2 YSYEKL come from the germline V gene. The germline V and J ends were trimmed by 1 base and 1 base, with 10 bases remaining between them. The length of the CDR3 is 15 residues. The CDR3 coding sequence is TGCGCCAGCAGCCAAGTTCGGGGTGGGAACACTGAAGCTTTCTTT. Translating it yields CASSQVRGGNTEAFF.

The V gene is TRBV11-1, the J gene TRBJ2-3; 8 nucleotides match TRBD1. This CDR3 contains 15 residues. Germline trimming cut 4 bases from V and 1 base from J; bases unmatched to any gene: 4. CDR1 and CDR2 from the germline V gene are SGHAT and FQDESV (reference sequence). The CDR3 coding sequence is TGTGCCAGCAGCTCCGACAGGGGTGGCACAGATACGCAGTATTTT. This gives the protein CASSSDRGGTDTQYF.

The CDR3, as DNA: TGTGCCACCGAGGTCGGGGACTATGGCTACACCTTC. Its protein product is CATEVGDYGYTF. The chain employs TRBV6-5 and TRBJ1-2; unclear D gene. The V end lost 10 bases, the J end lost 3 bases, and 12 bases lay between the germline ends. Germline CDR1 is MNHEY and CDR2 is SVGAGI. The CDR3 is 12 amino acids.